This entry features one T cell receptor (beta chain) sequence. The entirety of the isolated RNA underwent reverse transcription, so expressed TCRB transcripts were sequenced. Some clones are missing from TCRdb's copy, which holds only in-frame ones; the method was immunoSEQ multiplex PCR. Of 350,000 to 450,000 clones in the sample, approximately 15% were seen once. This CDR3 is 13 amino acids long. Trimming pared 8 bases from V and 3 bases from J, leaving 14 bases between. Germline loops: CDR1 SNHLY, CDR2 FYNNEI. The data derive from a study of beta chain features in type 1 diabetes. V is TRBV2 and J is TRBJ2-7; no clear D. Sequenced input: naive CD4+ T cells from blood. The receptor comes from a man aged 25-40 years in good health. The CDR3 DNA is TGTGCCAGCCAGACGGGTCCCTACTACGAGCAGTACTTC. Translating gives CASQTGPYYEQYF.